The 9 T cell receptor beta chains given below trace back to one sample, sequenced in a study of beta chain features in type 1 diabetes. The entirety of the isolated RNA underwent reverse transcription, so expressed TCRB transcripts were sequenced. The repertoire was sequenced with immunoSEQ multiplex PCR; TCRdb's copy has only in-frame clones and lacks some. The data show around 450,000 clones, over 10% seen once. Sample: naive CD4+ T cells from blood. These receptor sequences come from a woman aged 18-35 years in good health.

In its sample, this clone was seen a few times. The genes are TRBV7-9 and TRBJ2-1; TRBD1 agrees at 7 bases. J gave up 4 bases and V 2 bases, and 5 bases lay outside the gene matches. The CDR3 totals 15 residues. Germline V gives CDR1 SEHNR, CDR2 FQNEAQ (reference sequence). The CDR3 DNA reads as TGTGCCAGCAGCTTATATACAGGGGATTACAATGAGCAGTTCTTC. Translation gives CASSLYTGDYNEQFF.

This clone was recorded a few times. V is TRBV4-1 and J is TRBJ2-3; 9 bases map to TRBD2. Germline values: CDR1 MGHRA, CDR2 YSYEKL. V shed 1 base and J 4 bases; nucleotides not matched to a gene: 6. CDR3 length equals 16 residues. The chain's CDR3 is CASSQGGLARPDTQYF. DNA for the CDR3: TGCGCCAGCAGCCAAGGCGGACTAGCGAGGCCAGATACGCAGTATTTT.

This clone has a handful of counts. The chain has TRBV7-2 and TRBJ2-1; D call uncertain. V lost 4 bases and J 6 bases, leaving 16 bases between the germline ends. Germline V gives CDR1 SGHTA, CDR2 FQGNSA. The CDR3 spans 15 residues. DNA for the CDR3: TGTGCCAGCAGCTCAGGTTTATTACCTCGCAATGAGCAGTTCTTC. The encoded protein is CASSSGLLPRNEQFF.

The CDR3 loop is CTSGGAEAFF. The DNA of the CDR3 is TGCACCTCGGGGGGAGCTGAAGCTTTCTTT. The chain uses TRBV20-1 and TRBJ1-1, with D maybe TRBD1 (5 bases). Looked up from germline, CDR1 is DFQATT and CDR2 is SNEGSKA (reference sequence). This CDR3 contains 10 residues.

This clone was counted a single time. This chain links TRBV5-1 with TRBJ2-1, with D perhaps TRBD1 (6 bases). Germline CDR1 and CDR2: SGHRS and YFSETQ. This CDR3 spans 14 amino acids. The V gene lost 0 bases and the J gene lost 7 bases, with 11 bases spanning the gap. CDR3 sequence: CASSLDPTGNEQFF. The CDR3 nucleotides read TGCGCCAGCAGCTTGGACCCTACAGGGAATGAGCAGTTCTTC.

The chain recombines TRBV18 with TRBJ1-2, with 9 bases matching TRBD1. This CDR3 comprises 15 residues. CDR1 and CDR2 (germline): KGHSH, LQKENI. The V and J ends lost 3 bases and 6 bases, in that order; junction bases with no gene match: 8. The CDR3 loop reads CASSPRTGVSHGYTF. CDR3 nucleotide sequence: TGTGCCAGCTCACCCCGGACAGGGGTAAGTCATGGCTACACCTTC. Filled out from reference TRBV18 and TRBJ1-2, the complete variable domain reads NAGVMQNPRHLVRRRGQEARLRCSPMKGHSHVYWYRQLPEEGLKFMVYLQKENIIDESGMPKERFSAEFPKEGPSILRIQQVVRGDSAAYFCASSPRTGVSHGYTFGSGTRLTVV.

The chain couples TRBV2 to TRBJ2-5; D is uncertain. Trimming removed 6 bases from V and 0 bases from J, with 11 bases in between. CDR1 SNHLY and CDR2 FYNNEI come from the germline V gene. The CDR3 runs to 14 residues. The CDR3, as DNA: TGTGCCAGCAGCAAGATCACAGACCAAGAGACCCAGTACTTC. Protein sequence: CASSKITDQETQYF.

The chain combines TRBV7-9 with TRBJ2-1; tentative D call: TRBD1 (5 bases). Trimming pared 3 bases from V and 9 bases from J, leaving 18 bases between. This CDR3 comprises 15 residues. Germline V gene sequence: CDR1 SEHNR, CDR2 FQNEAQ (reference sequence). For the CDR3, the DNA is TGTGCCAGCAGCTTGAGGTCAGGGATGTCAAGTGAGCAGTTCTTC. Encoded protein: CASSLRSGMSSEQFF.

The chain is built from TRBV6-5 and TRBJ2-7, with TRBD1 matching over 7 bases. V lost 5 bases and J lost 0; bases outside the gene matches: 4. The CDR3 is 14 residues long. Germline V gene lookup returns CDR1 MNHEY and CDR2 SVGAGI. The CDR3: CASSRDSSSYEQYF. The CDR3 nucleotides read TGTGCCAGCAGTAGGGACAGTTCCTCCTACGAGCAGTACTTC.